These 3 T cell receptor beta chains came from one sample sequenced in a study of early T cells in non-severe SARS-CoV-2 infection. TCRdb analysed the 5' RACE reads with MiXCR anew, one entry per CDR3 protein. The sample has roughly 51,000 distinct CDR3 sequences; around 9.1% are singletons. Specimen: whole blood. These receptors were obtained from an adult who was a healthcare worker with PCR-confirmed SARS-CoV-2 infection or an uninfected control (not recorded which).

This chain joins TRBV7-9 and TRBJ2-7, with D unclear. The V gene lost 5 bases and the J gene lost 4 bases, with 15 bases spanning the gap. This CDR3 is 14 amino acids long. Per the germline V gene, CDR1 is SEHNR and CDR2 is FQNEAQ (reference sequence). CDR3 loop: CASSPVDGQYEQYF. The CDR3 DNA is TGTGCCAGCAGCCCTGTCGACGGTCAATACGAGCAGTACTTC. The variable domain in full, with the rest retrieved from reference TRBV7-9 and TRBJ2-7, is DTGVSQNPRHKITKRGQNVTFRCDPISEHNRLYWYRQTLGQGPEFLTYFQNEAQLEKSRLLSDRFSAERPKGSFSTLEIQRTEQGDSAMYLCASSPVDGQYEQYFGPGTRLTVT.

This clonotype came up a few times. The chain has TRBV7-9 and TRBJ2-7; perhaps TRBD1 as D (6 bases). V lost 6 bases, J lost 3 bases, and 15 bases lay in between. CDR3 length equals 14 residues. The germline CDR1 and CDR2 sequences are SEHNR and FQNEAQ (reference sequence). This chain's CDR3 is CASRSYRVDYEQYF. CDR3 DNA sequence: TGTGCCAGCAGGTCCTACAGGGTGGACTACGAGCAGTACTTC. The full variable domain, its missing parts supplied by reference TRBV7-9 and TRBJ2-7, is DTGVSQNPRHKITKRGQNVTFRCDPISEHNRLYWYRQTLGQGPEFLTYFQNEAQLEKSRLLSDRFSAERPKGSFSTLEIQRTEQGDSAMYLCASRSYRVDYEQYFGPGTRLTVT.

This clonotype was detected only a few times. The chain employs TRBV7-2 and TRBJ2-2, with 9 bases lining up with TRBD1. Germline loops: CDR1 SGHTA, CDR2 FQGNSA. This CDR3 contains 14 residues. V was clipped by 4 bases and J by 4 bases; unmatched bases: 1. The CDR3 DNA follows: TGTGCCAGCAGCTCGGACAGGGGCACCGGGGAGCTGTTTTTT. Translated: CASSSDRGTGELFF.